This T cell receptor beta chain was identified during a study of T cells after posttransplantation cyclophosphamide. As concerns this clone: Its antigen is currently unknown.

General study points: Recipient CMV seropositivity and CMV reactivation strongly tracked TRB clonality. Later post-transplant blood repertoires were often dominated by donor CD8+ memory clones.

Treatment was busulfan-fludarabine conditioning, a marrow graft, and cyclophosphamide on days +3 and +4. Some clones are missing from TCRdb's copy, which holds only in-frame ones; the method was immunoSEQ multiplex PCR. The sample consists of 6,900 or so clones, roughly nine tenths of them appearing once. The specimen comprised PBMCs, sampled 1404 days after allogeneic stem cell transplant with posttransplant cyclophosphamide. This receptor was obtained from a female patient between 50 and 60 years old who received an allogeneic stem cell transplant from a related donor, was CMV-positive, and had no GVHD. The graft donor may account for some of the T cells.

DNA of the CDR3: TGTGCCAGCAGCTTCAGGACAGGGCACAATGAGCAGTTCTTC. Translating gives CASSFRTGHNEQFF. This chain connects TRBV7-6 to TRBJ2-1; the match to TRBD1 covers 8 bases. This CDR3 is 14 amino acids long. Unmatched junction bases numbered 3, after V lost 3 bases and J lost 5 bases. Germline V lookup: CDR1 SGHVS, CDR2 FNYEAQ.